These 29 T cell receptor beta chains originate from one sample sequenced in a study of post-analysis software for immune sequencing data (dated by TCRdb to about 2015). General study outcomes and caveats: A few TRBV segments, including TRBV5-6, TRBV5-1 and TRBV20-1, were significantly more frequent in patients than controls.

Library generation was performed with PCR. The sequencing machine was an Illumina HiSeq 2500. To reduce PCR and sequencing biases, unique molecular identifiers were built into the TCR beta cDNA libraries. TCRdb applied fastp at Q25 and MiXCR to the public reads, then kept only in-frame beta chains. Identical CDR3 protein sequences are pooled into one entry, listed with their most common genes and DNA. The sample table contains roughly 400,000 distinct CDR3 sequences; only one count was recorded for roughly 40% of them. 7.5% to 8.5% of the sample comes from the top ten. Their antigens remain unidentified. Material: blood. All receptors derive from a girl aged 2 to 9 with multiple sclerosis.

The V and J genes are TRBV12-5 and TRBJ2-7; D is ambiguous. V was pared by 5 bases and J by 10 bases, with 12 bases between. This CDR3 has 11 amino acids. Per germline, CDR1 LGHNT and CDR2 FRNRAP. In DNA form, the CDR3 reads TGTGCTAGTGGTCCCCCCAGAGACCAGTACTTC. Translation: CASGPPRDQYF.

The J gene is TRBJ2-7, the V gene TRBV29-1; the match to TRBD1 covers 11 bases. CDR1 and CDR2 from the germline V gene are SQVTM and ANQGSEA. The J segment lost 2 bases and the V segment lost 2 bases, leaving 11 bases of the junction unmatched. This CDR3 has 17 amino acids. The CDR3 DNA follows: TGCAGCGTTGAAAAGGCAGATCCGGGACAGGGGGCCTACGAGCAGTACTTC. Its protein is CSVEKADPGQGAYEQYF.

The V and J genes are TRBV20-1 and TRBJ2-1, with 7 bases matching TRBD1. The CDR3 has 13 residues. The germline gives CDR1 DFQATT, CDR2 SNEGSKA (reference sequence). With 3 bases clipped from V and 10 bases from J, the junction kept 9 bases outside the gene matches. CDR3 sequence (DNA): TGCAGTGCTAGGAGTAGGGGGCTCTACGAGCAGTTCTTC. It specifies CSARSRGLYEQFF.

This clonotype was seen more than once but under ten times. The chain recombines TRBV10-3 with TRBJ2-1, with 7 positions matching TRBD1. V was pared by 3 bases and J by 4 bases, with 3 bases of the junction left unmatched. The CDR3 extends over 14 amino acids. From germline, CDR1 is ENHRY and CDR2 SYGVKD. CDR3 DNA sequence: TGTGCCATCAGTGACCCACAGGGGTACAATGAGCAGTTCTTC. This sequence encodes CAISDPQGYNEQFF.

The chain uses TRBV5-1 and TRBJ1-2; D gene uncertain. Germline loops: CDR1 SGHRS, CDR2 YFSETQ. Trimming pared 2 bases from V and 3 bases from J, leaving 14 bases between. The CDR3 runs 15 residues. The CDR3 sequence is CASSFESGDHYGYTF. CDR3 DNA sequence: TGCGCCAGCAGCTTTGAATCAGGTGATCACTATGGCTACACCTTC.

The rearrangement joins TRBV4-3 to TRBJ1-4; 11 bases line up with TRBD1. J gave up 0 bases and V 4 bases, and 4 bases lay outside the gene matches. The CDR3 is made up of 17 amino acids. CDR1 and CDR2 from the germline V gene are LGHNA and YSLEER. This CDR3 is CASSRDRGLATNEKLFF. The CDR3 DNA reads TGCGCCAGCAGCCGGGACAGGGGGTTAGCAACTAATGAAAAACTGTTTTTT.

This sequence joins TRBV11-1 and TRBJ1-1; TRBD1 matches 7 bases. CDR1 and CDR2 from the germline V gene are SGHAT and FQDESV (reference sequence). V lost 5 bases, J lost 4 bases, and 7 bases stayed unmatched. The CDR3 sequence is 14 residues long. This CDR3 reads CASSPRQGITEAFF. For the CDR3, the DNA is TGTGCCAGCAGCCCGCGACAGGGTATCACTGAAGCTTTCTTT.

The chain is built from TRBV6-2 or TRBV6-3 and TRBJ1-2; 8 positions match TRBD1. J lost 6 bases, V lost 5 bases, and 14 bases had no gene match. The germline gives CDR1 MNHEY, CDR2 SVGEGT. CDR3 size: 16 residues. CDR3: CASSQSGQGHGDGYTF. CDR3 bases: TGTGCCAGCAGTCAAAGCGGACAGGGACACGGCGATGGCTACACCTTC.

This CDR3 is CASSSLGDGNYNEQFF. CDR3 coding DNA: TGTGCCAGCAGTTCCCTGGGGGACGGGAACTACAATGAGCAGTTCTTC. The chain couples TRBV27 to TRBJ2-1; tentatively, D is TRBD1 or TRBD2 (5 bases each). This CDR3 comprises 16 residues. CDR1 and CDR2 from the germline V gene are MNHEY and SMNVEV (reference sequence). V was trimmed by 4 bases and J by 3 bases, leaving 16 bases between them.

This chain connects TRBV20-1 to TRBJ2-2; D may match TRBD1 or TRBD2 (5 bases each). CDR3 length: 16 amino acids. Trimming stripped 3 bases from V and 2 bases from J, with 16 bases between. Germline assignment: CDR1 DFQATT and CDR2 SNEGSKA (reference sequence). The CDR3 spells CSARGTVESNTGELFF. The DNA for the CDR3 is TGCAGTGCTAGGGGGACGGTGGAGAGTAACACCGGGGAGCTGTTTTTT.

The chain carries TRBV4-1 and TRBJ2-7; TRBD1 is a possible D gene (5 bases). Germline values: CDR1 MGHRA, CDR2 YSYEKL. The V end lost 1 base, the J end lost 9 bases, and 19 bases lay between the germline ends. The CDR3 has 15 residues. CDR3 coding DNA: TGCGCCAGCAGCCAAGCTAAGTCGGCAGGGTTCGGGCAGTACTTC. It is translated as CASSQAKSAGFGQYF.

This clonotype turned up a few times. One end of the junction does not line up with germline, which may come from a read error. The chain employs TRBV29-1 and TRBJ1-4; possible D gene TRBD1, 6 bases. CDR3 length: 13 residues. The germline V gene has CDR1 SQVTM and CDR2 ANQGSEA. As DNA, the CDR3 is TGCAGCGTGGGTCGCAGGGGAACTGAAAAACGGTTTTTT. It encodes CSVGRRGTEKRFF.

V usage is TRBV5-1 and J usage is TRBJ1-6, with a weak D call TRBD1 (5 bases). Trimming stripped 1 base from V and 7 bases from J, with 15 bases between. CDR3 length equals 16 residues. Germline V gene sequence: CDR1 SGHRS, CDR2 YFSETQ. This CDR3 is CASSLLGTAPNSPLHF. In DNA form, the CDR3 reads TGCGCCAGCAGCTTGCTCGGGACTGCCCCAAATTCACCCCTCCACTTT.

This clonotype has only a few counts. The V call is TRBV29-1, the J call TRBJ2-3, with D possibly TRBD2 on 6 matching bases. Trimming shortened V by 4 bases and J by 2 bases, and 13 bases separated the two germline ends. The CDR3 length is 14 residues. Germline values: CDR1 SQVTM, CDR2 ANQGSEA. The CDR3 bases are TGCAGCGTTGTTTCCACTAGCATCACAGATACGCAGTATTTT. Translating gives CSVVSTSITDTQYF.

The chain employs TRBV5-5 and TRBJ1-4; TRBD1 might be the D (6 bases). Trimming took off 1 base at V and 4 bases at J, with 14 bases between the two ends. Germline V lookup: CDR1 SGHKS, CDR2 YYEKEE (reference sequence). The CDR3 is 16 amino acids. The chain's CDR3 is CASSLITDRYNEKLFF. The CDR3 DNA follows: TGTGCCAGCAGCTTGATTACTGACAGGTATAATGAAAAACTGTTTTTT.

This clonotype was seen only a few times. This chain joins TRBV2 and TRBJ1-2; D not resolved. Germline values: CDR1 SNHLY, CDR2 FYNNEI. Trimming took 6 bases from V and 4 from J, leaving 18 bases between them. The CDR3 sequence is 15 residues long. The CDR3 DNA reads as TGTGCCAGCAGGGCAAGCGAGGGTCGCGGCTATGGCTACACCTTC. Its translation is CASRASEGRGYGYTF.

V gene TRBV6-1 combines with J gene TRBJ2-7, with unresolved D. CDR1 is MNHNS, CDR2 SASEGT, per germline. The V end was cut by 4 bases, the J end by 3 bases, with 10 bases between. The CDR3 length is 13 residues. CDR3 bases: TGTGCCAGCAGTGTCCAGCAGGACTACGAGCAGTACTTC. Its translation is CASSVQQDYEQYF.

This clonotype showed up just a few times. The V call is TRBV11-1, the J call TRBJ2-7; D gene uncertain. The germline CDR1 and CDR2 sequences are SGHAT and FQDESV (reference sequence). V was pared by 0 bases and J by 2 bases, with 8 bases between. The CDR3 length is 14 residues. The CDR3 region has the DNA TGTGCCAGCAGCTTAGCAGTCGGAACCTACGAGCAGTACTTC. This codes for CASSLAVGTYEQYF. The variable domain in full, with the rest retrieved from reference TRBV11-1 and TRBJ2-7, is EAEVAQSPRYKITEKSQAVAFWCDPISGHATLYWYRQILGQGPELLVQFQDESVVDDSQLPKDRFSAERLKGVDSTLKIQPAELGDSAMYLCASSLAVGTYEQYFGPGTRLTVT.

This clonotype has at least ten counts. V and J are TRBV5-1 and TRBJ2-3; D remains ambiguous. Looked up from germline, CDR1 is SGHRS and CDR2 is YFSETQ. The CDR3 has 16 amino acids. The V gene lost 4 bases and the J gene lost 10 bases, with 25 bases spanning the gap. The CDR3: CASSPSAQASQGSQYF. CDR3 in DNA: TGCGCCAGCAGCCCGTCAGCCCAGGCCTCACAAGGGTCGCAGTATTTT.

The V gene is TRBV7-9, the J gene TRBJ1-1; no clear D gene. Germline values: CDR1 SEHNR, CDR2 FQNEAQ (reference sequence). The CDR3 length is 11 residues. V lost 7 bases, J lost 3 bases, and 6 bases lay in between. The chain's CDR3 is CASKSDTEAFF. The CDR3 DNA follows: TGTGCCAGCAAAAGTGACACTGAAGCTTTCTTT.

The V gene is TRBV6-1, the J gene TRBJ2-7; possibly TRBD1 or TRBD2 for D (5 bases each). V shed 7 bases and J shed 3 bases, with 16 bases lying between them. Germline CDR1 MNHNS, CDR2 SASEGT. CDR3 size: 14 residues. CDR3: CASTSEGPIYEQYF. CDR3 nucleotide sequence: TGTGCCAGCACCTCTGAGGGGCCCATCTACGAGCAGTACTTC.

The chain has TRBV2 and TRBJ2-7; possible D gene TRBD2, 6 bases. Germline V CDR1 and CDR2: SNHLY, FYNNEI. The CDR3 loop spans 18 amino acids. The germline V and J ends were trimmed by 4 bases and 2 bases, with 24 bases remaining between them. The DNA for the CDR3 is TGTGCCAGCAGTGTCCAAGTCCGTTCGGGAGATCGTGCCTACGAGCAGTACTTC. This sequence encodes CASSVQVRSGDRAYEQYF.

This clonotype turned up a few times. The rearrangement uses TRBV5-1 and TRBJ1-5, with 7 bases lining up with TRBD1. Per the germline V gene, CDR1 is SGHRS and CDR2 is YFSETQ. The CDR3 is made up of 15 amino acids. The trim removed 0 bases at V and 4 bases at J, leaving 4 bases unmatched. CDR3 nucleotide sequence: TGCGCCAGCAGCTTGGGAACAGGGGCGAATCAGCCCCAGCATTTT. Amino acid sequence: CASSLGTGANQPQHF.

This sequence joins TRBV24-1 and TRBJ2-3, with 9 bases aligning to TRBD1. The CDR3 is 16 residues long. V lost 4 bases and J lost 4; bases outside the gene matches: 8. Germline CDR1 and CDR2: KGHDR and SFDVKD. In DNA, the CDR3 is TGTGCCACCAGTGAGACGGACAGGGGCAGTGCAGATACGCAGTATTTT. Translated, it gives CATSETDRGSADTQYF.

The CDR3 sequence: CASSLEGSVELFF. Here the CDR3 DNA reads TGTGCCAGCAGCTTAGAAGGTTCAGTGGAGCTGTTTTTT. This chain connects TRBV13 to TRBJ2-2, with no clear D. The CDR3 extends over 13 amino acids. V lost 1 base and J lost 10, with 10 bases in between. Germline lookup yields CDR1 PRHDT and CDR2 FYEKMQ (reference sequence).

V is TRBV15 and J is TRBJ2-3, with 9 bases that match TRBD1. Trimming removed 3 bases from V and 3 bases from J; junction bases left unmatched: 4. From germline, CDR1 is LNHNV and CDR2 YYDKDF (reference sequence). The CDR3 length is 15 residues. CDR3 bases: TGTGCCACCAGCAGCCGGACAGGGGAGACAGATACGCAGTATTTT. Its protein product is CATSSRTGETDTQYF. The full variable domain, its missing parts supplied by reference TRBV15 and TRBJ2-3, is DAMVIQNPRYQVTQFGKPVTLSCSQTLNHNVMYWYQQKSSQAPKLLFHYYDKDFNNEADTPDNFQSRRPNTSFCFLDIRSPGLGDTAMYLCATSSRTGETDTQYFGPGTRLTVL.

This clonotype turned up a few times. This chain connects TRBV2 to TRBJ2-5; D assignment may be TRBD1 or TRBD2 (7 bases each). Germline CDR1 is SNHLY and CDR2 is FYNNEI. V dropped 6 bases and J dropped 4 bases, with 21 bases sitting between them. The CDR3 contains 16 residues. CDR3 nucleotide sequence: TGTGCCAGCAGCCCAAGAGGAGCGGGACAGAGAGAGACCCAGTACTTC. Its translation is CASSPRGAGQRETQYF.

The chain combines TRBV28 with TRBJ2-1; tentatively, D is TRBD2 (6 bases). V was clipped by 6 bases and J by 8 bases, with 23 bases between them. The CDR3 extends over 16 amino acids. Looked up from germline, CDR1 is MDHEN and CDR2 is SYDVKM. The CDR3 loop reads CASRRLRDWSWHEQFF. CDR3 sequence (DNA): TGTGCCAGCAGACGCCTTCGGGACTGGAGTTGGCATGAGCAGTTCTTC.

This chain uses TRBV29-1 with TRBJ1-2; TRBD1 is a possible D gene (6 bases). Germline CDR1 reads SQVTM; CDR2 reads ANQGSEA. The CDR3 is made up of 14 amino acids. V was shortened by 6 bases and J by 3 bases, with 17 bases between the two germline ends. In DNA, the CDR3 is TGCAGCGTGGTCGGGGGCCCTACCGACTATGGCTACACCTTC. Its protein is CSVVGGPTDYGYTF.